This T cell receptor (beta chain) was observed in a study of T cells in localized non-small cell lung cancer. Points from the study as a whole: Compared with tumor, uninvolved adjacent lung displayed greater T cell clonality, ranking highest overall. Overall survival was longer when the density of T cells in the blood was higher. Adjacent lung exhibited a median of approximately 59 among the 100 most abundant tumor clones.

Here immunoSEQ multiplex PCR was the method, and the copy in TCRdb shows in-frame clones only, minus some. Here the sample spans more than 15,000 clones, approximately 91% being singletons. The CDR3 sequence is 15 residues long. V lost 5 bases to trimming and J lost 0 bases, with 13 bases between them. Germline CDR1 reads MNHEY; CDR2 reads SMNVEV (reference sequence). This clone occurred once. Its antigen is unidentified. The starting material was peripheral blood, obtained before any cancer treatment. The chain links TRBV27 to TRBJ1-1; D is possibly TRBD1 (5 bases). This clonotype was obtained from a female donor aged 60 or older with stage III squamous cell lung carcinoma. CDR3 region: CASSRPGLMNTEAFF. The CDR3 region has the DNA TGTGCCAGCAGTCGGCCAGGGCTCATGAACACTGAAGCTTTCTTT.